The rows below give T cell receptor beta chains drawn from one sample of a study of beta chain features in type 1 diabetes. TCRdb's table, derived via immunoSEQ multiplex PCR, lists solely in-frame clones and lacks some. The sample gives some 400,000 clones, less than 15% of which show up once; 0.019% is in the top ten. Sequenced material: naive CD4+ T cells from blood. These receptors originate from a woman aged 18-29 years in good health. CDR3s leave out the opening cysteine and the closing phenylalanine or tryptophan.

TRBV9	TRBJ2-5	ASSSLDRDQETQY
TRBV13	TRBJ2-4	ASSRGGGRGKNIQY
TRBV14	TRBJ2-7	ASSPDGQAYEQY
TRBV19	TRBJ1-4	ASSPSAGHDEKLF
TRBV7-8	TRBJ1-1	ASSSGLPNTEAF
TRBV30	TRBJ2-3	AWTSGHTQY
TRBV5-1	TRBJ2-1	ASSRWLGLAGNEQF
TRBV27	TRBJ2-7	ASSWDRSTYEQY
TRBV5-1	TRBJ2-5	ASRTAQETQY
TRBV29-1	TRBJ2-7	SVVGQGAYEQY
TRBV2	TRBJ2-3	ASSVGGRSTDTQY
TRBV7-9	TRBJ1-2	ASSRDRAHLG
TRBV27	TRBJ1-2	ASSLGWQGAYGYT
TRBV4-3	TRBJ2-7	ASSQDLGTRGYEQY
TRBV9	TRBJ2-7	ASSGHSTYEQY
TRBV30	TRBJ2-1	AWDSGRGYNEQF
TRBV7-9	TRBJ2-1	ASSPTGTGTYNEQF
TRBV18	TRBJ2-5	ASSPRPPKAGGYQETQY
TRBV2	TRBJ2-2	ASSGQGNTGELF
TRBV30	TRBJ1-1	AWNGGTVNTEAF
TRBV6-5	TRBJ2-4	ASSPSGRRNIQY
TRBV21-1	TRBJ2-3	ASSTGLAVWLDTQY
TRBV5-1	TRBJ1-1	ASSPYTGDTEAF
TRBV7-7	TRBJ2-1	ASTPQGQGHYHNEQF
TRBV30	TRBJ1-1	AWSWEMNTEAF
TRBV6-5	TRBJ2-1	ASSYASGSITEQF
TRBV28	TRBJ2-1	ASSFPLGLGRQF
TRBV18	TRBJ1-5	ASSETGNSNQPQH
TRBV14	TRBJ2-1	ASSQDFLAGVREQF
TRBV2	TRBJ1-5	ASSLRGPQH
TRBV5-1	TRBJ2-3	ASSLEQATDTQY
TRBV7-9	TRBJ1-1	ASSDTVNTEAF
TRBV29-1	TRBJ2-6	SAKQRRSSGANVLT